There are a few counts of the clone carrying this T cell receptor (beta chain). The antigen is not known. The CDR3 goes on 3 residues after the read ends, and that part is filled in from the germline J gene. Control and CVID samples contributed equal amounts of genomic DNA. The data were produced by immunoSEQ multiplex PCR, yet TCRdb's version contains in-frame clones alone and is incomplete. The profile covers roughly 40,000 clones, none occurring a single time. The data were taken from a study of T cell clonality in common variable immunodeficiency. Study-wide results and limits: Common variable immunodeficiency TCR beta sequences reportedly had fewer deletions and N-nucleotide insertions.

Looked up from germline, CDR1 is DFQATT and CDR2 is SNEGSKA (reference sequence). The length of the CDR3 is 15 residues. With 1 base clipped from V and 5 bases from J, the junction kept 5 bases outside the gene matches. Sequenced sample: peripheral blood mononuclear cells. V usage is TRBV20-1 and J usage is TRBJ1-6; the match to TRBD1 covers 7 bases. The sequence came from a human donor with common variable immunodeficiency. CDR3 in amino acids: CSARVGGTDNSPLHF. The sequenced CDR3 bases are TGCAGTGCTAGAGTAGGCGGGACAGATAATTCACCC.